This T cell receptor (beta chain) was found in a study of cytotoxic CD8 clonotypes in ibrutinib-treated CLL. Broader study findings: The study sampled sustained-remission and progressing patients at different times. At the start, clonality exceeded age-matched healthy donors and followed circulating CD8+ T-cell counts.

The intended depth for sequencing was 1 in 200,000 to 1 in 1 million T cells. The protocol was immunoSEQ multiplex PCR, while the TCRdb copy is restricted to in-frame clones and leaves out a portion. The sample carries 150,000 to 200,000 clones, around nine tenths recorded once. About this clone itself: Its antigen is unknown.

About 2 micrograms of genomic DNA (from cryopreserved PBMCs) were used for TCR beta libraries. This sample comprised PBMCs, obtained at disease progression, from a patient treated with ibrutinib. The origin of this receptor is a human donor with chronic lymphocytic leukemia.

The CDR3 loop reads CASSLTLQGNEQFF. The CDR3 region has the DNA TGTGCCAGCAGCTTAACGTTGCAGGGGAACGAGCAGTTCTTC. The rearrangement links TRBV7-8 to TRBJ2-1; TRBD1 is a possible D gene (6 bases). The V and J ends lost 2 bases and 10 bases respectively, with 15 bases between them. The CDR3 contains 14 residues. The germline CDR1 and CDR2 sequences are SGHVS and FQNEAQ.